The present TCR beta chain was sequenced within a study of T-cell memory formation after mild COVID-19. The table lists this clonotype with a few counts. The CDR3 has 18 amino acids. From germline, CDR1 is SGHDT and CDR2 YYEEEE. V lost 0 bases and J lost 1, with 17 bases in between. TCR alpha and TCR beta cDNA libraries carrying sample barcodes and UMIs were produced by 5'RACE using constant-segment primers. Each CDR3 protein gets one entry after TCRdb re-called the 5' RACE reads with MiXCR. The data contain 300,000 to 350,000 distinct CDR3 sequences, 10% to 15% of them seen just once; the ten biggest clones take up 20% to 25%.

The chain carries TRBV5-6 and TRBJ2-1; weak D call: TRBD2 (5 bases). Sequencing was carried out using PBMCs or a T cell subset sorted from them (not recorded which). The sequence came from a man aged 18 to 29 who had mild COVID-19 (a few samples of this study predate the infection). Cell type and time point are not known. The CDR3 DNA sequence: TGTGCCAGCAGCTTGGCCGTACGGCGGGTTGATTCCTACAATGAGCAGTTCTTC. Residues: CASSLAVRRVDSYNEQFF.